Described below is a single T cell receptor beta chain sequence and its context. Clones were read by immunoSEQ multiplex PCR, and TCRdb kept only the in-frame ones, dropping some. The sample includes 90,000 to 140,000 clones, approximately 83% of them seen just once. This record belongs to a study of control samples from healthy donors and cancer patients. There are 14 residues in the CDR3. Germline V CDR1 and CDR2: KGHSH, LQKENI. Trimming cost V 7 bases and J 0 bases; bases outside gene matches: 5. This receptor was taken from a woman aged 50 to 65 in good health. Sequenced sample: blood. The J gene is TRBJ1-1, the V gene TRBV18; 7 bases align to TRBD1. DNA of the CDR3: TGTGCCAGCTACAGGGGCTATTTGAACACTGAAGCTTTCTTT. As protein: CASYRGYLNTEAFF.